The 14 T cell receptor beta chains presented below share a single source sample, sequenced in a study of blood T cells in healthy people across ages. A second roughly 6 to 11 cycle PCR used barcoded and J-beta primers. TCRdb recomputed calls from the 5' RACE reads with MiXCR, one row per CDR3 protein. The sample records hundreds of thousands of distinct CDR3 sequences, less than 25% being singletons. These data are also associated with another study on T cells of mothers and their children.

The sequenced sample was blood. These receptor sequences come from a boy younger than 18 in good health.

This clonotype was seen a handful of times. This CDR3 reads CASSPTNPAYEQYF. The CDR3 coding sequence is TGTGCCAGCTCCCCAACTAACCCAGCCTACGAGCAGTACTTC. The gene calls are TRBV18 and TRBJ2-7, with unresolved D. V lost 6 bases to trimming and J lost 2 bases, with 14 bases between them. The germline CDR1 and CDR2 sequences are KGHSH and LQKENI. The CDR3 runs to 14 residues.

V is TRBV12-3 or TRBV12-4 and J is TRBJ1-1; D remains unclear. The CDR3 totals 11 residues. Trimming took 3 bases from V and 6 from J, leaving 5 bases between them. In DNA form, the CDR3 reads TGTGCCAGCAGTTTCCGGTCTGAAGCTTTCTTT. Translating gives CASSFRSEAFF.

In this sample, this clonotype turned up a few times. The rearrangement joins TRBV20-1 to TRBJ2-1, with TRBD2 as a possible D gene (7 bases). With 2 bases removed from V and 10 bases from J, the gap between germline ends came to 18 bases. This CDR3 comprises 14 residues. Germline V gene sequence: CDR1 DFQATT, CDR2 SNEGSKA (reference sequence). CDR3 amino acids: CSARLGGQYSEQFF. As DNA, the CDR3 is TGCAGTGCTAGATTGGGGGGGCAGTACTCGGAGCAGTTCTTC.

This rearrangement joins TRBV7-9 to TRBJ2-4; D is ambiguous. V was pared by 0 bases and J by 8 bases, with 8 bases between. Germline CDR1 and CDR2: SEHNR and FQNEAQ (reference sequence). This CDR3 contains 13 residues. The CDR3 reads CASSLAAVDIQYF. In DNA form, the CDR3 reads TGTGCCAGCAGCTTAGCGGCCGTTGACATTCAGTACTTC.

The rearrangement links TRBV28 to TRBJ2-5; a weak D match, TRBD1 (7 bases). V was trimmed by 10 bases and J by 5 bases, leaving 11 bases between them. Germline V lookup: CDR1 MDHEN, CDR2 SYDVKM. The CDR3 totals 11 residues. CDR3 residues: CATGGWETQYF. CDR3 coding DNA: TGTGCCACAGGGGGGTGGGAGACCCAGTACTTC. Full variable domain (rest looked up from reference TRBV28 and TRBJ2-5): DVKVTQSSRYLVKRTGEKVFLECVQDMDHENMFWYRQDPGLGLRLIYFSYDVKMKEKGDIPEGYSVSREKKERFSLILESASTNQTSMYLCATGGWETQYFGPGTRLLVL.

Comment on this clonotype: The junction departs from germline at one end; a sequencing error may be responsible. This sequence joins TRBV20-1 and TRBJ2-7, with D possibly being TRBD2 (6 bases). CDR3 size: 15 residues. Germline CDR1 DFQATT, CDR2 SNEGSKA (reference sequence). In DNA form, the CDR3 reads TGCAGTACTAGAGATGTTCGCGGGGAAAACTACGAGCAGTACTTC. It encodes CSTRDVRGENYEQYF.

V usage is TRBV20-1 and J usage is TRBJ2-5; D is unclear. Per the germline V gene, CDR1 is DFQATT and CDR2 is SNEGSKA (reference sequence). This CDR3 has 14 residues. V was trimmed by 5 bases and J by 4 bases, leaving 17 bases between them. The CDR3 loop is CSAYPTTRRETQYF. The CDR3 nucleotides are TGCAGTGCTTATCCGACGACCCGGAGAGAGACCCAGTACTTC.

The genes are TRBV7-8 and TRBJ1-1; the D is unclear. CDR3 length: 15 amino acids. The V gene lost 5 bases and the J gene lost 0 bases, with 13 bases spanning the gap. Germline CDR1 is SGHVS and CDR2 is FQNEAQ. The CDR3 reads CASSLSTALNTEAFF. The CDR3 nucleotides read TGTGCCAGCAGCCTTTCGACCGCCCTGAACACTGAAGCTTTCTTT.

V is TRBV7-8 and J is TRBJ1-3; the D gene is possibly TRBD1 (6 bases). This CDR3 has 13 amino acids. Germline V gene sequence: CDR1 SGHVS, CDR2 FQNEAQ. V was clipped by 4 bases and J by 8 bases, with 12 bases between them. CDR3 loop: CASSYRVSDTIYF. CDR3 nucleotide sequence: TGTGCCAGCAGCTACAGGGTATCGGACACCATATATTTT.

The chain combines TRBV18 with TRBJ1-1, with D tentatively TRBD1 (5 bases). V was cut by 2 bases and J by 0 bases, with 13 bases left in between. Germline lookup yields CDR1 KGHSH and CDR2 LQKENI. The CDR3 length is 16 residues. DNA for the CDR3: TGTGCCAGCTCACCAACAATGGGCAGGGTGAACACTGAAGCTTTCTTT. Its translation: CASSPTMGRVNTEAFF.

The chain carries TRBV14 and TRBJ2-3; D not certain. Germline CDR1 reads SGHDN; CDR2 reads FVKESK. Trimming removed 0 bases from V and 4 bases from J, with 5 bases in between. This CDR3 region has 13 residues. The CDR3 region has the DNA TGTGCCAGCAGCCAAGAGCCGGCAGATACGCAGTATTTT. It yields the protein CASSQEPADTQYF.

The CDR3 region is CASSLRGGGRVTNEQFF. The CDR3 coding sequence is TGTGCCAGCAGCTTAAGAGGTGGGGGTCGAGTTACAAATGAGCAGTTCTTC. V usage is TRBV7-3 and J usage is TRBJ2-1; tentatively, D is TRBD1 or TRBD2 (5 bases each). V shed 1 base and J shed 7 bases, with 20 bases lying between them. The CDR3 contains 17 residues. The germline V gene encodes CDR1 SGHTA and CDR2 FQGTGA.

The table lists this clonotype with a few counts. The chain has TRBV5-1 and TRBJ2-5; TRBD2 matches at 11 bases. Germline loops: CDR1 SGHRS, CDR2 YFSETQ. The J segment lost 2 bases and the V segment lost 0 bases, leaving 3 bases of the junction unmatched. The CDR3 totals 16 residues. CDR3 sequence: CASSLGVAGGQETQYF. The CDR3 DNA reads TGCGCCAGCAGCTTGGGGGTAGCGGGGGGGCAAGAGACCCAGTACTTC.

The CDR3 loop is CASKRDPYEQYF. The CDR3 bases are TGTGCCAGCAAGAGGGACCCCTACGAGCAGTACTTC. This rearrangement joins TRBV6-2 or TRBV6-3 to TRBJ2-7; the D gene could be TRBD1 or TRBD2 (5 bases each). The CDR3 runs to 12 residues. With 7 bases removed from V and 2 bases from J, the gap between germline ends came to 9 bases. The germline gives CDR1 MNHEY, CDR2 SVGEGT.